The next 27 T cell receptor beta chains were all read from a single sample in a study of T cells in Graves' hyperthyroidism and ophthalmopathy. RNA transcripts served as the template for amplifying TCR beta CDR3 regions. When the TCR CDR3 underwent first-round RT-PCR, the HTBI primer set was used. TCRdb re-called the multiplex PCR reads through MiXCR, storing one row per CDR3 protein. The sample consists of 350,000 to 450,000 distinct CDR3 sequences, roughly 15% of them appearing once. Sequencing used blood. The receptors here all came from a woman aged 25 to 45 with Graves' hyperthyroidism that later progressed to Graves' ophthalmopathy.

This clonotype has only a few counts. This chain connects TRBV9 to TRBJ2-5; D gene ambiguous. The CDR3 has 15 amino acids. V was pared by 0 bases and J by 5 bases, with 14 bases between. Germline V lookup: CDR1 SGDLS, CDR2 YYNGEE. The CDR3 loop is CASSVGGRGGETQYF. The CDR3 coding sequence is TGTGCCAGCAGCGTAGGAGGCCGAGGTGGGGAGACCCAGTACTTC.

In its sample, this clonotype was seen many times. The chain joins TRBV6-5 to TRBJ1-2; weak D call: TRBD1 (5 bases). The CDR3 covers 15 residues. CDR1 is MNHEY and CDR2 is SVGAGI in the germline V gene. V was cut by 1 base and J by 4 bases, with 13 bases left in between. CDR3 DNA sequence: TGTGCCAGCAGTTACTTCCAGGGAGAAGGCTATGGCTACACCTTC. Translated, it gives CASSYFQGEGYGYTF.

This clonotype occurred many times. The chain recombines TRBV5-4 with TRBJ2-4, with 7 nucleotides matching TRBD1. The CDR3 covers 13 residues. The V gene end was trimmed by 3 bases and the J gene end by 5 bases; junction bases not matched to a gene: 2. CDR1 is SGHNT, CDR2 YYREEE, per germline (reference sequence). CDR3 nucleotides: TGTGCCAGCAGCTCAGGGACAGAAAACATTCAGTACTTC. It encodes CASSSGTENIQYF. The variable domain in full, with the rest retrieved from reference TRBV5-4 and TRBJ2-4, is ETGVTQSPTHLIKTRGQQVTLRCSSQSGHNTVSWYQQALGQGPQFIFQYYREEENGRGNFPPRFSGLQFPNYSSELNVNALELDDSALYLCASSSGTENIQYFGAGTRLSVL.

The gene calls are TRBV11-2 and TRBJ2-3; D unclear. CDR3 length equals 14 residues. The ends were cut back, 1 base at V and 6 bases at J, with 11 bases in the middle. Germline V lookup: CDR1 SGHAT, CDR2 FQNNGV. CDR3 nucleotides: TGTGCCAGCAGCTTAGGGGGAAGGGCGGATACGCAGTATTTT. It yields the protein CASSLGGRADTQYF.

The chain joins TRBV12-3 or TRBV12-4 to TRBJ2-1; 9 positions agree with TRBD2. The CDR3 consists of 13 residues. After removal of 6 bases from V and 12 bases from J, the junction contained 9 bases not matched to a gene. CDR3 amino acids: CASSSSGGPRQFF. CDR3 nucleotides: TGTGCCAGCAGCTCGAGCGGGGGGCCGAGGCAGTTCTTC.

This clonotype was recorded many times. J is TRBJ2-7 and V is TRBV11-2; perhaps TRBD1 as D (7 bases). V was cut by 2 bases and J by 1 base, with 12 bases left in between. Germline V gives CDR1 SGHAT, CDR2 FQNNGV. The CDR3 totals 15 residues. DNA for the CDR3: TGTGCCAGCAGCTTAACCAGGGGGGATTCCTACGAGCAGTACTTC. It yields the protein CASSLTRGDSYEQYF.

The sample holds many counts of this clonotype. DNA of the CDR3: TGTGCCAGCAGTTTCGGGCTAGCGGCCAACGAGCAGTACTTC. The encoded protein is CASSFGLAANEQYF. This chain connects TRBV27 to TRBJ2-7, with 7 bases lining up with TRBD2. V lost 3 bases, J lost 5 bases, and 7 bases stayed unmatched. Germline V CDR1 and CDR2: MNHEY, SMNVEV (reference sequence). The CDR3 runs 14 residues.

This clonotype was detected a few times. The chain couples TRBV5-1 to TRBJ2-7; unclear D gene. V was pared by 0 bases and J by 5 bases, with 15 bases between. CDR1 and CDR2 from the germline V gene are SGHRS and YFSETQ. CDR3 length: 15 amino acids. The CDR3 DNA sequence: TGCGCCAGCAGCTTGGCCATGAGCTCTTGGGACGAGCAGTACTTC. Protein: CASSLAMSSWDEQYF.

This clonotype was seen at least ten times. The chain couples TRBV28 to TRBJ1-5, with TRBD1 matching 8 bases. V lost 3 bases and J lost 7; bases outside the gene matches: 11. CDR3 length: 16 amino acids. Germline values: CDR1 MDHEN, CDR2 SYDVKM. The CDR3 region is CASSLLVVPGGQPQHF. The CDR3 nucleotides are TGTGCCAGCAGTTTGTTGGTCGTGCCAGGGGGCCAGCCCCAGCATTTT.

The chain carries TRBV6-1 and TRBJ2-1; D uncertain. Germline lookup yields CDR1 MNHNS and CDR2 SASEGT. This CDR3 contains 12 residues. Between the trimmed V and J ends, which lost 6 bases and 10 bases, there was a span of 13 bases. Written as DNA, the CDR3 is TGTGCCAGCAGGCACACTTTCCCGGAGCAGTTCTTC. It yields the protein CASRHTFPEQFF.

This chain links TRBV6-1 with TRBJ1-5, with 9 nucleotides matching TRBD1. The CDR3 is 18 amino acids. Germline V lookup: CDR1 MNHNS, CDR2 SASEGT. Unmatched junction bases numbered 14, after V lost 6 bases and J lost 2 bases. The CDR3 DNA reads as TGTGCCAGCAGGAAGCCCGGGACAGGGCGGTTCGGCAATCAGCCCCAGCATTTT. As protein: CASRKPGTGRFGNQPQHF.

This clonotype was recorded many times. The chain has TRBV7-2 and TRBJ2-3; D is possibly TRBD1 or TRBD2 (5 bases each). The CDR3 extends over 16 amino acids. Germline CDR1 reads SGHTA; CDR2 reads FQGNSA. V was trimmed by 3 bases and J by 5 bases, leaving 18 bases between them. The CDR3 here is CASSLLGVQGVDTQYF. The DNA for the CDR3 is TGTGCCAGCAGCTTGCTGGGGGTCCAAGGGGTAGATACGCAGTATTTT.

This chain joins TRBV3-1 and TRBJ1-2; D is possibly TRBD1 (5 bases). The CDR3 length is 16 residues. Trimming took 4 bases from V and 2 from J, leaving 17 bases between them. Germline CDR1 reads LGHDT; CDR2 reads YNNKEL (reference sequence). CDR3 amino acids: CASSPSVGASNYGYTF. CDR3 coding DNA: TGTGCCAGCAGCCCTTCCGTTGGGGCCTCAAACTATGGCTACACCTTC.

This clonotype showed up many times. The genes are TRBV4-1 and TRBJ2-7, with D unclear. The CDR3 totals 15 residues. CDR1 is MGHRA, CDR2 YSYEKL, per germline. Trimming took off 0 bases at V and 0 bases at J, with 9 bases between the two ends. The CDR3 region has the DNA TGCGCCAGCAGCCAAGATTTGGACCGCTCCTACGAGCAGTACTTC. It yields the protein CASSQDLDRSYEQYF.

The table lists this clonotype with many counts. The chain carries TRBV6-1 and TRBJ2-7, with D perhaps TRBD1 or TRBD2 (5 bases each). Trimming removed 6 bases at V and 3 bases at J, with 15 bases between. The germline gives CDR1 MNHNS, CDR2 SASEGT. The length of the CDR3 is 14 residues. The CDR3 protein is CASRVRGEIYEQYF. The CDR3 region has the DNA TGTGCCAGCAGGGTGAGGGGAGAGATCTACGAGCAGTACTTC.

Many counts were recorded for this clonotype. The chain has TRBV2 and TRBJ2-7; TRBD1 matches at 9 bases. After removal of 5 bases from V and 2 bases from J, the junction contained 7 bases not matched to a gene. The CDR3 length is 15 residues. From germline, CDR1 is SNHLY and CDR2 FYNNEI. The CDR3 region is CASSSSRQGAYEQYF. The CDR3 DNA sequence: TGTGCCAGCAGTTCTTCAAGACAGGGGGCCTACGAGCAGTACTTC.

This clonotype has at least ten counts. Germline is not matched at one junction end, which may reflect a read error. The CDR3 nucleotides read TGCGCCAGCAGCCCTAGGGACAGTTATGGCTACACCTTC. This encodes CASSPRDSYGYTF. The rearrangement joins TRBV5-6 to TRBJ1-2, with TRBD1 identical over 7 bases. CDR1 SGHDT and CDR2 YYEEEE come from the germline V gene. This CDR3 comprises 13 residues.

This clonotype was picked up many times. The genes are TRBV6-1 and TRBJ2-7, with unresolved D. In germline, CDR1 is MNHNS, CDR2 SASEGT. This CDR3 has 11 residues. V gave up 4 bases and J gave up 3 bases, with 4 bases separating them. This CDR3 is CASSAGYEQYF. As DNA, the CDR3 is TGTGCCAGCAGTGCTGGCTACGAGCAGTACTTC.

This clonotype was seen at least ten times. The chain couples TRBV9 to TRBJ1-1, with no clear D. This CDR3 contains 14 residues. V shed 3 bases and J shed 5 bases, with 14 bases lying between them. CDR1 is SGDLS and CDR2 is YYNGEE in the germline V gene. CDR3 bases: TGTGCCAGCAGCGCATGGGGTGGTGCGACTGAAGCTTTCTTT. The encoded protein is CASSAWGGATEAFF.

The chain links TRBV6-1 to TRBJ1-6, with 10 bases fitting TRBD1. The germline CDR1 and CDR2 sequences are MNHNS and SASEGT. The J segment lost 9 bases and the V segment lost 0 bases, leaving 8 bases of the junction unmatched. CDR3 length: 17 residues. The CDR3, as DNA: TGTGCCAGCAGTGAAGCCCTGACAGGGGGCGCAGGTTCACCCCTCCACTTT. Translating gives CASSEALTGGAGSPLHF.

This clonotype was recorded many times. The CDR3 nucleotides read TGTGCCAGCAGTTCACCGGACAGCCGGGCTCAGTACTTC. Amino acids: CASSSPDSRAQYF. The rearrangement joins TRBV28 to TRBJ2-4; tentatively, D is TRBD1 (6 bases). The V gene lost 4 bases and the J gene lost 12 bases, with 16 bases spanning the gap. Germline values: CDR1 MDHEN, CDR2 SYDVKM. CDR3 length: 13 residues. The full variable domain, completed using reference TRBV28 and TRBJ2-4, is DVKVTQSSRYLVKRTGEKVFLECVQDMDHENMFWYRQDPGLGLRLIYFSYDVKMKEKGDIPEGYSVSREKKERFSLILESASTNQTSMYLCASSSPDSRAQYFGAGTRLSVL.

This clonotype came up many times. The chain has TRBV18 and TRBJ1-3; D uncertain. Trimming stripped 2 bases from V and 0 bases from J, with 11 bases between. In germline, CDR1 is KGHSH, CDR2 LQKENI. This CDR3 region has 16 residues. CDR3 loop: CASSPTPADSGNTIYF. As DNA, the CDR3 is TGTGCCAGCTCACCAACCCCGGCGGACTCTGGAAACACCATATATTTT.

This clonotype was detected ten times or more. The J gene is TRBJ2-3, the V gene TRBV7-9; 9 positions agree with TRBD2. Germline CDR1 reads SEHNR; CDR2 reads FQNEAQ (reference sequence). V was pared by 0 bases and J by 0 bases, with 4 bases of the junction left unmatched. CDR3 length equals 17 residues. This CDR3 reads CASSLASGGASTDTQYF. The CDR3 bases are TGTGCCAGCAGCTTAGCTAGCGGGGGCGCTAGCACAGATACGCAGTATTTT. The full variable domain, completed using reference TRBV7-9 and TRBJ2-3, is DTGVSQNPRHKITKRGQNVTFRCDPISEHNRLYWYRQTLGQGPEFLTYFQNEAQLEKSRLLSDRFSAERPKGSFSTLEIQRTEQGDSAMYLCASSLASGGASTDTQYFGPGTRLTVL.

This clonotype was counted only a few times. The CDR3 spells CASSWTGVQETQYF. The CDR3 nucleotides read TGTGCCAGCAGTTGGACAGGAGTTCAAGAGACCCAGTACTTC. The chain recombines TRBV6-2 or TRBV6-3 with TRBJ2-5, with 7 bases lining up with TRBD1. CDR3 size: 14 residues. Germline V gene sequence: CDR1 MNHEY, CDR2 SVGEGT. V was clipped by 4 bases and J by 2 bases; unmatched bases: 4.

The V and J genes are TRBV7-2 and TRBJ2-3, with 7 nucleotides matching TRBD2. V shed 2 bases and J 5 bases; nucleotides not matched to a gene: 10. The CDR3 is made up of 16 amino acids. Germline V lookup: CDR1 SGHTA, CDR2 FQGNSA. The DNA for the CDR3 is TGTGCCAGCAGCTTACACGGCGGGAGCCTCGGAGATACGCAGTATTTT. It yields the protein CASSLHGGSLGDTQYF.

At least ten counts were recorded for this clonotype. CDR3: CSARTPGGRETQYF. The CDR3 coding sequence is TGCAGTGCGAGGACACCGGGGGGGAGGGAGACCCAGTACTTC. The V and J genes are TRBV20-1 and TRBJ2-5, with 8 bases fitting TRBD2. From germline, CDR1 is DFQATT and CDR2 SNEGSKA (reference sequence). With 6 bases clipped from V and 5 bases from J, the junction kept 11 bases outside the gene matches. The CDR3 spans 14 residues.

This clonotype was counted many times. The gene calls are TRBV18 and TRBJ1-1; D remains unclear. V lost 2 bases and J 4 bases, leaving 14 bases between the germline ends. Looked up from germline, CDR1 is KGHSH and CDR2 is LQKENI. The length of the CDR3 is 15 residues. CDR3 sequence: CASSPVIVGGTEAFF. The CDR3 bases are TGTGCCAGCTCACCAGTCATTGTGGGCGGCACTGAAGCTTTCTTT.